This T cell receptor beta chain was profiled in a study of CD8 T cells in Susac syndrome. The CDR3 sequence is 13 residues long. The germline V and J ends were trimmed by 5 bases and 6 bases, with 14 bases remaining between them. Per germline, CDR1 PRHDT and CDR2 FYEKMQ (reference sequence). The RNA, 0.5 to 1 ug, was put through reverse transcription using random hexamers. TCRdb used MiXCR to reprocess the immunoSEQ multiplex PCR reads, holding one entry per CDR3 protein. The sample consists of 150,000 to 200,000 distinct CDR3 sequences, roughly 94% of them appearing once. The clonotype originates from a human donor in good health. The sequenced material came from CD4+ T cells from PBMCs. The J gene is TRBJ2-7, the V gene TRBV13; D is perhaps TRBD2 (6 bases). The CDR3 here is CASSKKAGFEQYF. The DNA for the CDR3 is TGTGCCAGCAGCAAGAAAGCGGGTTTCGAGCAGTACTTC.